This record concerns one TCR beta chain sequence. The antigen remains undetermined. Per germline, CDR1 MNHNY and CDR2 SVGAGI (reference sequence). The germline V and J ends were trimmed by 0 bases and 8 bases, with 5 bases remaining between them. The CDR3 runs to 12 residues. This record belongs to a study of CD4 T cells in relation to SARS-CoV-2 and coronaviruses. Repertoires were generated with immunoSEQ multiplex PCR, while TCRdb's copy carries only in-frame clones and drops some. The sample records roughly 30,000 clones, about 73% being singletons. Unexposed donor CD4+ T cells date from about 2011-2018, before the COVID-19 pandemic. Isolation of CD4+ T cells took place after approximately eleven days in culture.

This chain joins TRBV6-6 and TRBJ2-4, with D unclear. The TCR originated in a human donor in good health. The specimen sequenced was CD4+ T cells from PBMCs, cultured in vitro. CDR3 residues: CASSYSQDIQYF. CDR3 bases: TGTGCCAGCAGTTACTCGCAGGACATTCAGTACTTC.